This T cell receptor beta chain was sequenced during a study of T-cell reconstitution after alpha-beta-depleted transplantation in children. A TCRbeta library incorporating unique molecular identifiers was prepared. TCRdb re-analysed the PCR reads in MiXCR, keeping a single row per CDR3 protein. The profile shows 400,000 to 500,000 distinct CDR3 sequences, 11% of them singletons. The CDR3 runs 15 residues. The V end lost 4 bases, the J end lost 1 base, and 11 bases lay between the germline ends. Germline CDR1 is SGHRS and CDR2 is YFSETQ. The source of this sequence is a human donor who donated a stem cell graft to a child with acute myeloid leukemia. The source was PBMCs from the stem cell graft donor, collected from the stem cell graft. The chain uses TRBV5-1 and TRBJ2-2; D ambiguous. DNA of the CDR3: TGCGCCAGCAGCAAAGAATCAGAGAACACCGGGGAGCTGTTTTTT. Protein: CASSKESENTGELFF.